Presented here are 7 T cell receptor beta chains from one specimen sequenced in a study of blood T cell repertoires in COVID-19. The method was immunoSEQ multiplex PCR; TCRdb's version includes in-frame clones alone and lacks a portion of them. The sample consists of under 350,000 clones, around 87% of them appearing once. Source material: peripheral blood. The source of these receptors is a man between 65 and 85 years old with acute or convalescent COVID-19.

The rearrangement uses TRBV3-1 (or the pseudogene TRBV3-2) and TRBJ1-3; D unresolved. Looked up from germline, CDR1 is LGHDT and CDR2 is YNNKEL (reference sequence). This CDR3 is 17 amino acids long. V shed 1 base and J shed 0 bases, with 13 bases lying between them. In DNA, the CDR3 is TGTGCCAGCAGCCAAGTAGTCAGGCCTCTCTCTGGAAACACCATATATTTT. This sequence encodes CASSQVVRPLSGNTIYF.

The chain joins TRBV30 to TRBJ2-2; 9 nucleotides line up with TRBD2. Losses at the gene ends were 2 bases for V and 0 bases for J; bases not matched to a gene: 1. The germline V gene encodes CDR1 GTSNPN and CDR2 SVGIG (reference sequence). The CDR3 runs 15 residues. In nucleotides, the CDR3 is TGTGCCTGGAGTTTAGCGGGGGCGAACACCGGGGAGCTGTTTTTT. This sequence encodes CAWSLAGANTGELFF.

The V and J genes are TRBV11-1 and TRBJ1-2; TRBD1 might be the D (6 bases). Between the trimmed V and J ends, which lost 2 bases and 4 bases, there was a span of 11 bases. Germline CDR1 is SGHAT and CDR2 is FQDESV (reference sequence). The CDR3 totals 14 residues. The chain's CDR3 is CASSLLGGAYGYTF. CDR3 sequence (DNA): TGTGCCAGCAGCTTACTTGGGGGCGCCTATGGCTACACCTTC.

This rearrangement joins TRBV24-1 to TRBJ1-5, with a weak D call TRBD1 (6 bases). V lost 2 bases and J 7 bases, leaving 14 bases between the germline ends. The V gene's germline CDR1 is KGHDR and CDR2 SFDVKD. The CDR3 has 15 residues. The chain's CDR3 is CATSDYDRTPQPQHF. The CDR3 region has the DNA TGTGCCACCAGTGATTACGACAGGACCCCCCAGCCCCAGCATTTT.

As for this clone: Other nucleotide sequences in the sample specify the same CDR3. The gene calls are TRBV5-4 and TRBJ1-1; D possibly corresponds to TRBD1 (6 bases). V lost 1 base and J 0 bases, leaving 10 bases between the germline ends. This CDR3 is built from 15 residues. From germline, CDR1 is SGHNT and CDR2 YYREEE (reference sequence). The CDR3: CASSLSGDLNTEAFF. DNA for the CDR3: TGTGCCAGCAGCTTGTCAGGGGATTTGAACACTGAAGCTTTCTTT.

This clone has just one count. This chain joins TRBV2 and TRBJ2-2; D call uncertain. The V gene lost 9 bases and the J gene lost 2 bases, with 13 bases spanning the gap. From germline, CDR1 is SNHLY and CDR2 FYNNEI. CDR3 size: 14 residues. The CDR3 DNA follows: TGTGCCAGTTCCAGGCCACCCAACACCGGGGAGCTGTTTTTT. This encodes CASSRPPNTGELFF.

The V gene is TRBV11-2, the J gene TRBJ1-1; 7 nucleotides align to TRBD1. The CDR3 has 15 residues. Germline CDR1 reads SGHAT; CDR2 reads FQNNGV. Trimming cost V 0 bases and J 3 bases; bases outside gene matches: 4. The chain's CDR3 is CASSLDHQGDTEAFF. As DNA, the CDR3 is TGTGCCAGCAGCTTAGATCATCAGGGGGACACTGAAGCTTTCTTT.